This T cell receptor beta chain stems from a study of cytomegalovirus exposure and HLA in healthy donors. Study-wide results and limits: Most TCR sequences were seen very rarely across donors, but some public TCRs occurred in many.

Data came from immunoSEQ multiplex PCR; TCRdb stores just in-frame clones and leaves some out. Among more than 130,000 clones, about 90% were seen once, and the ten largest hold around 8%. About this clone itself: Its antigen remains unknown.

The receptor was derived from a woman aged 18-29 years in good health and CMV-seropositive. Material: PBMCs.

DNA of the CDR3: TGTGCCAGCAGCCAAGACGGTAGCATCAATGAGCAGTTCTTC. Protein product: CASSQDGSINEQFF. The V call is TRBV4-2, the J call TRBJ2-1; no clear D. Trimming stripped 0 bases from V and 6 bases from J, with 9 bases between. Germline V gives CDR1 LGHNA, CDR2 YNFKEQ. This CDR3 comprises 14 residues.